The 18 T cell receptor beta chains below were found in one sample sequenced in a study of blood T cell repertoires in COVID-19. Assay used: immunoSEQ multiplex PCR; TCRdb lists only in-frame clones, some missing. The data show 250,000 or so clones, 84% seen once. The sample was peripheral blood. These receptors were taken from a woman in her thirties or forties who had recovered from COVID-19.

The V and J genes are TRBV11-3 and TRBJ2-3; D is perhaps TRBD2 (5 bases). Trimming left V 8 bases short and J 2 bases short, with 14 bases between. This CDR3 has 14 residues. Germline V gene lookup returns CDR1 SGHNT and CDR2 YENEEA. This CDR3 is CASGTGYFTDTQYF. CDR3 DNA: TGTGCCAGCGGAACGGGATACTTCACAGATACGCAGTATTTT.

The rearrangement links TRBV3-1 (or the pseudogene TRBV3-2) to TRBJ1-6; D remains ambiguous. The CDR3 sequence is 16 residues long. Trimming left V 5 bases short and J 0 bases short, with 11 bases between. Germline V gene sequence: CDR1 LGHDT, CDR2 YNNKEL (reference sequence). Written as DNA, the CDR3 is TGTGCCAGCAGCGTTTACGGGAGCTCCTATAATTCACCCCTCCACTTT. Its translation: CASSVYGSSYNSPLHF.

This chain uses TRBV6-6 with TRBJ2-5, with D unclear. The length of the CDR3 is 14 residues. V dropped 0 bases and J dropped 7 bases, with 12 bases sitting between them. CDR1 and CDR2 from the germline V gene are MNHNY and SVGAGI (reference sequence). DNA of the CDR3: TGTGCCAGCAGTTACTCGAGTAACGATGGGACCCAGTACTTC. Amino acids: CASSYSSNDGTQYF.

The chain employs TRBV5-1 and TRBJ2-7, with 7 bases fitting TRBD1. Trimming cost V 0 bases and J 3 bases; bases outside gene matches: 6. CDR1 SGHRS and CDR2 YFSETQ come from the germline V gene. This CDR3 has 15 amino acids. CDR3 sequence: CASSLETGLYYEQYF. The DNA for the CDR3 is TGCGCCAGCAGCTTGGAGACAGGGTTATACTACGAGCAGTACTTC.

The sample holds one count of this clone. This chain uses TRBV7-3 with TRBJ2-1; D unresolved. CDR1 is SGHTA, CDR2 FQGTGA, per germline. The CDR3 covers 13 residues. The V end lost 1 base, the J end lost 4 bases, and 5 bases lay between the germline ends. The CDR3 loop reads CASSLNTYNEQFF. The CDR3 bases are TGTGCCAGCAGCTTAAACACGTACAATGAGCAGTTCTTC.

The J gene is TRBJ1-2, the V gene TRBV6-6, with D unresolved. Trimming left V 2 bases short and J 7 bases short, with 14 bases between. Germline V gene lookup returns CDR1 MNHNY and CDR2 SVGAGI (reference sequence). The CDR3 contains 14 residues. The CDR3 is CASSYGPGSGGYTF. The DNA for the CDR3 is TGTGCCAGCAGTTACGGCCCCGGGTCTGGTGGCTACACCTTC.

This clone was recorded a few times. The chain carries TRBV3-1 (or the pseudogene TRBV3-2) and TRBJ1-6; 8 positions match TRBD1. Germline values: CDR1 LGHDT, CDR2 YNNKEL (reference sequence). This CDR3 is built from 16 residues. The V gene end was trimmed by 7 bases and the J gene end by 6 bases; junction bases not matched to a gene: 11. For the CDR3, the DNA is TGTGCCAGCACCATTACAGGGGGAGTCCGTAATTCACCCCTCCACTTT. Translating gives CASTITGGVRNSPLHF.

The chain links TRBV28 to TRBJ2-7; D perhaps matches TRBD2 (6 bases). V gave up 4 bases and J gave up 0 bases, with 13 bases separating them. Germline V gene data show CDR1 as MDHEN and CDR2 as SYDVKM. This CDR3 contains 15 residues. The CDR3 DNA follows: TGTGCCAGCAGTTCCTCCTCGGGACTCTCCTACGAGCAGTACTTC. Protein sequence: CASSSSSGLSYEQYF.

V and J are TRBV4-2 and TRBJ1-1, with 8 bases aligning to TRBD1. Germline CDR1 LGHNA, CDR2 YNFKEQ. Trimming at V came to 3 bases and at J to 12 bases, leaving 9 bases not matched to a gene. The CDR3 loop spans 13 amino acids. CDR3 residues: CASSHTPDRESFF. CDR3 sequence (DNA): TGTGCCAGCAGCCACACACCGGACAGGGAATCTTTCTTT.

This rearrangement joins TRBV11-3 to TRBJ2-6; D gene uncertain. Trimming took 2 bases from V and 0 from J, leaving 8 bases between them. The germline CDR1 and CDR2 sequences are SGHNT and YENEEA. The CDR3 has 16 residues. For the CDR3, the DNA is TGTGCCAGCAGCTTAAAGGCTAGCTCTGGGGCCAACGTCCTGACTTTC. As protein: CASSLKASSGANVLTF. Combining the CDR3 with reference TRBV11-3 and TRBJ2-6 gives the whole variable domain EAGVVQSPRYKIIEKKQPVAFWCNPISGHNTLYWYLQNLGQGPELLIRYENEEAVDDSQLPKDRFSAERLKGVDSTLKIQPAELGDSAVYLCASSLKASSGANVLTFGAGSRLTVL.

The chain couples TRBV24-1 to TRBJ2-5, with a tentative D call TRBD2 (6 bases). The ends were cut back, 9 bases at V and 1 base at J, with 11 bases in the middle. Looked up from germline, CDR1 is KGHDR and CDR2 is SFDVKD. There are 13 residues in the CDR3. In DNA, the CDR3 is TGTGCCACCGGCAGCGGGCCCCAAGAGACCCAGTACTTC. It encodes CATGSGPQETQYF.

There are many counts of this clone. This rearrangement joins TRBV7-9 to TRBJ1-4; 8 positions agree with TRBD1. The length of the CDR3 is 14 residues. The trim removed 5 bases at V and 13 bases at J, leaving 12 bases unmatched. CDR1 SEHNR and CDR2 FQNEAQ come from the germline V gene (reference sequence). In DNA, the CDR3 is TGTGCCAGCAGCCGACAGGACAGGGCACATCCACTGTTTTTT. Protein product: CASSRQDRAHPLFF.

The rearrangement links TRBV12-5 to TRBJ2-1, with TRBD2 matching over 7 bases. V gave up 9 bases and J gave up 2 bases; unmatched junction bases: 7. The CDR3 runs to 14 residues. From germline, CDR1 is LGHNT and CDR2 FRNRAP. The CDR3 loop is CASKSGEAYNEQFF. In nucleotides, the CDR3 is TGTGCTAGCAAGAGCGGGGAGGCCTACAATGAGCAGTTCTTC. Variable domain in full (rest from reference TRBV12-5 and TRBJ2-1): DARVTQTPRHKVTEMGQEVTMRCQPILGHNTVFWYRQTMMQGLELLAYFRNRAPLDDSGMPKDRFSAEMPDATLATLKIQPSEPRDSAVYFCASKSGEAYNEQFFGPGTRLTVL.

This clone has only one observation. The CDR3 DNA follows: TGTGCCACCAGTGATTTGTCGGACGGGGGGATCTACGAGCAGTACTTC. Encoded protein: CATSDLSDGGIYEQYF. The rearrangement joins TRBV24-1 to TRBJ2-7, with TRBD2 matching 7 bases. The V and J ends lost 0 bases and 3 bases, in that order; junction bases with no gene match: 7. This CDR3 has 16 amino acids. CDR1 is KGHDR and CDR2 is SFDVKD in the germline V gene.

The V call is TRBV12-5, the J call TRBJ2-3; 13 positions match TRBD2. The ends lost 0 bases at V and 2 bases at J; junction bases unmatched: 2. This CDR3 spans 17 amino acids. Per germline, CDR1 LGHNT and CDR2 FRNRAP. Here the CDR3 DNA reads TGTGCTAGTGGTTTGGTACTAGCGGGGGGGATCACAGATACGCAGTATTTT. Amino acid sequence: CASGLVLAGGITDTQYF. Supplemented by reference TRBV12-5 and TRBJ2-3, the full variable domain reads DARVTQTPRHKVTEMGQEVTMRCQPILGHNTVFWYRQTMMQGLELLAYFRNRAPLDDSGMPKDRFSAEMPDATLATLKIQPSEPRDSAVYFCASGLVLAGGITDTQYFGPGTRLTVL.

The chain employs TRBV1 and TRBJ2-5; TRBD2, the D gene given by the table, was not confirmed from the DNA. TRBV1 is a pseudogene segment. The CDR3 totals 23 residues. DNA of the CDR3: TGCACCAGCAGCCAAAGTTGGGAAGGAGATGAGATTGGGACTAGCGGATCGGAGGAGACCCAGTACTTC. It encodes CTSSQSWEGDEIGTSGSEETQYF.

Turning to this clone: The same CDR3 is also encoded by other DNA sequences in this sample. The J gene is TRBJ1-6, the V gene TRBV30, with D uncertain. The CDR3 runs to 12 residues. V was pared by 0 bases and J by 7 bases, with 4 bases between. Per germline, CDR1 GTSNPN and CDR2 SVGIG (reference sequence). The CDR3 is CAWSVRNSPLHF. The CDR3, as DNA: TGTGCCTGGAGTGTACGGAATTCACCCCTCCACTTT.

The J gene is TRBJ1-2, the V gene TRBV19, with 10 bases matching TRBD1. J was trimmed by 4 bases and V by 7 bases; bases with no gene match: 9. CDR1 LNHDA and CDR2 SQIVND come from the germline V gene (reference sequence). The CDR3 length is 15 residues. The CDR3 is CASTLSGQGGYGYTF. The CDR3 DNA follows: TGTGCCAGTACCTTAAGCGGACAGGGGGGCTATGGCTACACCTTC.